This T cell receptor (beta chain) was recovered during a study of blood T cells in healthy people across ages. Study results and limitations: Possibly, changes in expanded clonotypes were confounded because donor CMV status was unknown.

The CDR3 consists of 17 residues. CDR1 and CDR2 (germline): SGHAT, FQNNGV. Extraction yielded at least 5.5 micrograms of total RNA per sample. As regards this clonotype: Its cognate antigen is unknown. A single base separates this from a much larger clone, so it may be a read error.

For the second PCR, which ran for 7 to 11 cycles, a sample-barcoded 5' primer and a J-beta primer mix were used. A template-switch adaptor that had 12 random nucleotides put a tag on each cDNA molecule. A single record per CDR3 protein comes from TCRdb applying MiXCR to the 5' RACE reads. The sample has about 830,000 distinct CDR3 sequences, around 68% seen once; the top ten hold roughly 26%. Sequenced material: blood. The TCR sequence derives from a man aged 25-40 years in good health. The rearrangement joins TRBV11-2 to TRBJ2-1; D gene uncertain. For the CDR3, the DNA is TGTGCCAGCAGCTTAAACCCTCCGCAGAGCTCCTACAATGAGCATTTCTTC. Protein sequence: CASSLNPPQSSYNEHFF. Combining the CDR3 with reference TRBV11-2 and TRBJ2-1 gives the whole variable domain EAGVAQSPRYKIIEKRQSVAFWCNPISGHATLYWYQQILGQGPKLLIQFQNNGVVDDSQLPKDRFSAERLKGVDSTLKIQPAKLEDSAVYLCASSLNPPQSSYNEHFFGPGTRLTVL.